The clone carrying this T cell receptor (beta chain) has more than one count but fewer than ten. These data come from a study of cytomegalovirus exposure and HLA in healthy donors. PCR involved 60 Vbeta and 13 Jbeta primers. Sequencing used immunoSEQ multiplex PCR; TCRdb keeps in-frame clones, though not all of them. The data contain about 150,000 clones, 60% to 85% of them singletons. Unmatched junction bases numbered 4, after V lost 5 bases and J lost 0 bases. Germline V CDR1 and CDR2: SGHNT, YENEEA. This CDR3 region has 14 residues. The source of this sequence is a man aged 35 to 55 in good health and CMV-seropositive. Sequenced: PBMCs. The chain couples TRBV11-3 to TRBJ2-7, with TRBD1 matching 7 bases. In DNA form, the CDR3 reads TGTGCCAGCAGCCCAGGGACAGTCTCCTACGAGCAGTACTTC. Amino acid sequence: CASSPGTVSYEQYF.